These T cell receptor beta chains were read from a single sample in a study of response to subunit inactivated influenza vaccine. TCRdb reanalysed the RT-PCR reads using MiXCR and keeps one entry per CDR3 protein. The sample lists hundreds of thousands of distinct CDR3 sequences, more than 15% occurring once. The material was PBMCs from blood, obtained 11 to 12 days after vaccination. The origin of the receptors is a man aged 50 or older who received an inactivated influenza vaccine. Both conserved end residues are part of each CDR3. A D gene is named only where the DNA matches it firmly. Some rows have no size entry. The others give once, few or many, or a class for an expanded clone.

>TRBJ2-7|TRBD2|.|TRBV12-3/TRBV12-4
CASSATSGVGEQYF
TGTGCCAGCAGTGCAACTAGCGGAGTAGGGGAGCAGTACTTC
>TRBJ2-7|TRBD2|.|TRBV5-1
CASSLLAGGGEQYF
TGCGCCAGCAGCTTGTTAGCGGGAGGGGGCGAGCAGTACTTC
>TRBJ1-4|.|.|TRBV6-5
CASSWGSGSGGEKLFF
TGTGCCAGCAGTTGGGGTTCAGGGAGCGGGGGTGAAAAACTGTTTTTT
>TRBJ2-2|.|many|TRBV29-1
CSVKGEATGELFF
TGCAGCGTCAAAGGGGAGGCCACCGGGGAGCTGTTTTTT
>TRBJ2-5|TRBD2|.|TRBV20-1
CSARPGGQETQYF
TGCAGTGCTAGGCCGGGGGGACAAGAGACCCAGTACTTC
>TRBJ2-7|.|few|TRBV7-9
CASSANRGGYEQYF
TGTGCCAGCAGCGCGAACAGGGGAGGGTACGAGCAGTACTTC
>TRBJ2-1|TRBD2|few|TRBV6-5
CASSYRYLAGGQNNEQFF
TGTGCCAGCAGTTACCGCTACCTAGCGGGAGGTCAAAACAATGAGCAGTTCTTC
>TRBJ2-7|TRBD2|.|TRBV6-5
CASSYSLAGGPLYEQYF
TGTGCCAGCAGTTACTCTCTAGCGGGAGGGCCATTATACGAGCAGTACTTC
>TRBJ2-7|TRBD2|few|TRBV7-6
CASSLELAGAEQYF
TGTGCCAGCAGCTTAGAACTAGCGGGGGCCGAGCAGTACTTC
>TRBJ2-7|.|many|TRBV4-1
CASSQSPSSYEQYF
TGCGCCAGCAGCCAATCTCCGAGCTCCTACGAGCAGTACTTC
>TRBJ2-1|TRBD1|many|TRBV12-3/TRBV12-4
CASSPGQGANEQFF
TGTGCCAGCAGTCCCGGACAGGGTGCGAATGAGCAGTTCTTC
>TRBJ2-1|TRBD2|.|TRBV5-1
CATKTTSGCYNEQFF
TGCGCCACCAAAACGACTAGCGGGTGCTACAATGAGCAGTTCTTC